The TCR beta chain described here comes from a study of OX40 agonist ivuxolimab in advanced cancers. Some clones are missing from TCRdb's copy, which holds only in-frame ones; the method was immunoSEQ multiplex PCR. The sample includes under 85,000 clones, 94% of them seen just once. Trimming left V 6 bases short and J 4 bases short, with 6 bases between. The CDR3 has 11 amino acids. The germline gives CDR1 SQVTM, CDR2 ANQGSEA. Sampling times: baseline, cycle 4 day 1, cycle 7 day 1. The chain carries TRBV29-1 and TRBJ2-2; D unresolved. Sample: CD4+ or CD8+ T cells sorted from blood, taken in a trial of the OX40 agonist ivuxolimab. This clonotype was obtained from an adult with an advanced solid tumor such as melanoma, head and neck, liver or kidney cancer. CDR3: CSVDITGELFF. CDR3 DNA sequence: TGCAGCGTAGACATCACCGGGGAGCTGTTTTTT.